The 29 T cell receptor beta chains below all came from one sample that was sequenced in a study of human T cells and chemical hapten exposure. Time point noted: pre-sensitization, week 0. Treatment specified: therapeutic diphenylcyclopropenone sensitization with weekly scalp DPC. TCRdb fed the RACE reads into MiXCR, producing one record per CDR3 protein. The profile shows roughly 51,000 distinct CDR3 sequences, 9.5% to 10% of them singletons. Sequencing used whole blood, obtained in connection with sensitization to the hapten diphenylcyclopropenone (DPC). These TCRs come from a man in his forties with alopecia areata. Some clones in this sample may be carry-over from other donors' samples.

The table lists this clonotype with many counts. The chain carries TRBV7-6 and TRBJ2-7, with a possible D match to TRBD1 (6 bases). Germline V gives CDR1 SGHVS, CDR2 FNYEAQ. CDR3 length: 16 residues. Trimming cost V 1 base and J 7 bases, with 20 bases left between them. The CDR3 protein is CASSLGGPVTVNEQYF. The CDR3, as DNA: TGTGCCAGCAGCTTAGGGGGGCCCGTGACAGTAAATGAGCAGTACTTC. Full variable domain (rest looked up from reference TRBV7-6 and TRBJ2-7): GAGVSQSPRYKVTKRGQDVALRCDPISGHVSLYWYRQALGQGPEFLTYFNYEAQQDKSGLPNDRFSAERPEGSISTLTIQRTEQRDSAMYRCASSLGGPVTVNEQYFGPGTRLTVT.

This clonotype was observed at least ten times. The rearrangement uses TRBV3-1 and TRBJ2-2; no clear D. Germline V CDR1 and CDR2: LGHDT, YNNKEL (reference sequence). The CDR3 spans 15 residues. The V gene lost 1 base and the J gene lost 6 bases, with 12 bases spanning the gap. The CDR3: CASSQGASPAGELFF. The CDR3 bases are TGTGCCAGCAGCCAAGGGGCCTCTCCCGCCGGGGAGCTGTTTTTT.

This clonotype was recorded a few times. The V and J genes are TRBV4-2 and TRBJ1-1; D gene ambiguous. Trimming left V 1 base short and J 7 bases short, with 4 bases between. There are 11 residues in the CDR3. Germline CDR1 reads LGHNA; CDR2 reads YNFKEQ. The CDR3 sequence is CASSQGDEAFF. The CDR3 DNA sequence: TGTGCCAGCAGCCAAGGCGATGAAGCTTTCTTT.

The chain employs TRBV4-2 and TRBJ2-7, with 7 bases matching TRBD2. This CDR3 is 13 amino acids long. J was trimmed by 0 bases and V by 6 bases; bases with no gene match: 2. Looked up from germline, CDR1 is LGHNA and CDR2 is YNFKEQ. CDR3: CASRRGSSYEQYF. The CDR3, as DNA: TGTGCCAGCAGGCGCGGGAGCTCCTACGAGCAGTACTTC.

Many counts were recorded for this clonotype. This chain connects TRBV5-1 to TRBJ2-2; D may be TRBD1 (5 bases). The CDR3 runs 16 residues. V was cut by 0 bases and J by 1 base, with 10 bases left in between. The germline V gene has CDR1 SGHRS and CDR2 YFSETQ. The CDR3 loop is CASSLGGIVNTGELFF. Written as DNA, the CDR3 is TGCGCCAGCAGCTTGGGGGGCATCGTGAACACCGGGGAGCTGTTTTTT.

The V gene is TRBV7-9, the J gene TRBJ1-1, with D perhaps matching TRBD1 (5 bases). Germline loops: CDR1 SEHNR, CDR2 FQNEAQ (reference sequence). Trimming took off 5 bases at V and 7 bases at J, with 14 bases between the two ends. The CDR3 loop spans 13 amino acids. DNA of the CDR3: TGTGCCAGCAGCATATTGGGAGGGGATGAAGCTTTCTTT. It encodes CASSILGGDEAFF.

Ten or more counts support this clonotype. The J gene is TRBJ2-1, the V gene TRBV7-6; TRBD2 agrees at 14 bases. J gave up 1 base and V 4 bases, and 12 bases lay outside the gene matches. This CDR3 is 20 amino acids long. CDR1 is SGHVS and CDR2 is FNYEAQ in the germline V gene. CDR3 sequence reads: CASSSPGLTSGRGSYNEQFF. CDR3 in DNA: TGTGCCAGCAGCTCCCCCGGGTTGACTAGCGGGAGGGGGTCCTACAATGAGCAGTTCTTC.

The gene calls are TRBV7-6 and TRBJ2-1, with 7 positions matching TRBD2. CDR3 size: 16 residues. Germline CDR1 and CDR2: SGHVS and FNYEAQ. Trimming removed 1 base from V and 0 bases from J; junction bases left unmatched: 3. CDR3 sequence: CASSLGSGVSYNEQFF. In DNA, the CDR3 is TGTGCCAGCAGCTTAGGGAGCGGGGTCTCCTACAATGAGCAGTTCTTC.

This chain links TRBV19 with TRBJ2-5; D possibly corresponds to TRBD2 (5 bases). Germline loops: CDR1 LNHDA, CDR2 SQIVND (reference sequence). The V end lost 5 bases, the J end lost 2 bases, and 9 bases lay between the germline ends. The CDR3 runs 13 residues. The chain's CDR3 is CASSLGNQETQYF. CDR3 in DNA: TGTGCCAGTAGTCTCGGGAATCAAGAGACCCAGTACTTC.

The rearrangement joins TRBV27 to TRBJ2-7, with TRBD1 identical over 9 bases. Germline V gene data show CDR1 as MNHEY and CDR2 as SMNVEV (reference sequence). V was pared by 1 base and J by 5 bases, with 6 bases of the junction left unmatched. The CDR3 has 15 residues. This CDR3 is CASSLLGGQGHEQYF. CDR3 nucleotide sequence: TGTGCCAGCAGTTTATTGGGGGGACAGGGCCACGAGCAGTACTTC.

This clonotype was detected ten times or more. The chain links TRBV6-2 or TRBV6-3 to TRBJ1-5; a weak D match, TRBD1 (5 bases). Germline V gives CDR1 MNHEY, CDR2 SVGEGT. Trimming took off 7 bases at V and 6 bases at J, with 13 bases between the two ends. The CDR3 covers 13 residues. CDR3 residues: CASTTGGAQPQHF. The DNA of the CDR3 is TGTGCCAGCACCACAGGCGGGGCTCAGCCCCAGCATTTT.

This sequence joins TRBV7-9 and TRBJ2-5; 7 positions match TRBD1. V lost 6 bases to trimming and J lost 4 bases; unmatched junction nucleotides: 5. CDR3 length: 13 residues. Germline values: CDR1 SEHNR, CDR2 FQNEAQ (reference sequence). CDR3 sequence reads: CASSKGGSETQYF. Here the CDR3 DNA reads TGTGCCAGCAGTAAAGGGGGCTCAGAGACCCAGTACTTC.

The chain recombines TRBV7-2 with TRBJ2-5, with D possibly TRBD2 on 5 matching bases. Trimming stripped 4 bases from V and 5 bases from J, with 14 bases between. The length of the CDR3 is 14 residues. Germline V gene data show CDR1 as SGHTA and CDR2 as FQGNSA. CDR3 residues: CASSYLGRGETQYF. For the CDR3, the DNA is TGTGCCAGCAGCTACTTGGGCCGGGGTGAGACCCAGTACTTC.

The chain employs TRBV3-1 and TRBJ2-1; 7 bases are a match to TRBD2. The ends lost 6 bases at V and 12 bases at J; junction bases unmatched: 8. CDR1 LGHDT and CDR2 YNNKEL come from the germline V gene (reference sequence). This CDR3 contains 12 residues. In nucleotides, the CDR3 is TGTGCCAGCAGGTCTAGCGGAACCCCGCAGTTCTTC. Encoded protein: CASRSSGTPQFF.

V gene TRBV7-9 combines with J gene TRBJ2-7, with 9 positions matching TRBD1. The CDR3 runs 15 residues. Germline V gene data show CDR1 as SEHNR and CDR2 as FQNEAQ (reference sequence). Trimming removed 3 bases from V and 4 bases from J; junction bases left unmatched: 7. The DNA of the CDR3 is TGTGCCAGCAGCTTCCCGACAGGGGGTAGGTACGAGCAGTACTTC. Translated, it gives CASSFPTGGRYEQYF.

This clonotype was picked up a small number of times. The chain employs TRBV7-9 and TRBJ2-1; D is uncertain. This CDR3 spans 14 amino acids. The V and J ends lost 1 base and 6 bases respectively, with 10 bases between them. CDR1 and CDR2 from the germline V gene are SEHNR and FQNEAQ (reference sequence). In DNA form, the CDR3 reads TGTGCCAGCAGCTTAGAAGGCCTAGTCAATGAGCAGTTCTTC. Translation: CASSLEGLVNEQFF.

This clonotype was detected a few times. CDR3: CASSQVAGGPYEQYF. The CDR3 DNA is TGCGCCAGCAGCCAAGTCGCGGGAGGACCGTACGAGCAGTACTTC. V is TRBV4-1 and J is TRBJ2-7; 8 nucleotides agree with TRBD2. Trimming at V came to 1 base and at J to 4 bases, leaving 6 bases not matched to a gene. The CDR3 is made up of 15 amino acids. CDR1 is MGHRA and CDR2 is YSYEKL in the germline V gene.

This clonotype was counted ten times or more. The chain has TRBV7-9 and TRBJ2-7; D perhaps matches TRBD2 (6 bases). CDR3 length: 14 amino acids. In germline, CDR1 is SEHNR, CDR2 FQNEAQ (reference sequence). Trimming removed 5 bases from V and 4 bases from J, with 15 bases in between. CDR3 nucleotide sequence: TGTGCCAGCAGCCTGGGACGGGGGTCTTACGAGCAGTACTTC. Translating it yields CASSLGRGSYEQYF.

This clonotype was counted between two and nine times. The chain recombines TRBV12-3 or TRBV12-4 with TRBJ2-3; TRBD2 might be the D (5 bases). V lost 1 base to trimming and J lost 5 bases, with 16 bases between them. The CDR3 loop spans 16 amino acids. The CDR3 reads CASSLVMAGPLDTQYF. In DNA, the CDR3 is TGTGCCAGCAGTTTAGTCATGGCGGGTCCCTTAGATACGCAGTATTTT.

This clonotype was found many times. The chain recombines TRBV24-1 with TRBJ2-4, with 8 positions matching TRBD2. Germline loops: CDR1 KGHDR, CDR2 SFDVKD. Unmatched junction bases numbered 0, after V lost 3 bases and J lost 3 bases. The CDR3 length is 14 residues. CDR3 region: CATSDTSGKNIQYF. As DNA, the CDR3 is TGTGCCACCAGTGATACTAGCGGCAAAAACATTCAGTACTTC.

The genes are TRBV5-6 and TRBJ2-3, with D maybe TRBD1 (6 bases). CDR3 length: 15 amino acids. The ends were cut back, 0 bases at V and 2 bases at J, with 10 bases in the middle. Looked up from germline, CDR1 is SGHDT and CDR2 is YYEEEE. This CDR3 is CASSLGQGHTDTQYF. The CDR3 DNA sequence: TGTGCCAGCAGCTTGGGGCAGGGACACACAGATACGCAGTATTTT.

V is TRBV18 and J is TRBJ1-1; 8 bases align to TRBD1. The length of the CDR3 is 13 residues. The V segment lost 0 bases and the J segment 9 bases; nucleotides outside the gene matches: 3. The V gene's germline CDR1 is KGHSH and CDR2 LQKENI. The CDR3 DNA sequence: TGTGCCAGCTCACCACCGGACAGGGCGAAAGCTTTCTTT. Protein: CASSPPDRAKAFF. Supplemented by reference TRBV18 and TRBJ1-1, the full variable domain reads NAGVMQNPRHLVRRRGQEARLRCSPMKGHSHVYWYRQLPEEGLKFMVYLQKENIIDESGMPKERFSAEFPKEGPSILRIQQVVRGDSAAYFCASSPPDRAKAFFGQGTRLTVV.

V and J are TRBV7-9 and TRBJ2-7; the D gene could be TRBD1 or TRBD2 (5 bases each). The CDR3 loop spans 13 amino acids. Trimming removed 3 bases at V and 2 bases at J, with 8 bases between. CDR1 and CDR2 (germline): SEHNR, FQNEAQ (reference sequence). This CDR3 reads CASSFGGTYEQYF. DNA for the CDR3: TGTGCCAGCAGCTTTGGGGGAACCTACGAGCAGTACTTC.

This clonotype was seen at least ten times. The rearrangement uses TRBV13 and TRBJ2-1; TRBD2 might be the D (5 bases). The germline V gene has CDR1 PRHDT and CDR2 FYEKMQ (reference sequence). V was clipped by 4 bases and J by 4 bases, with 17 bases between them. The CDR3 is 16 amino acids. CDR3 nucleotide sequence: TGTGCCAGCAGCTCCCCCAAGGGTAGCGTTTACAATGAGCAGTTCTTC. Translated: CASSSPKGSVYNEQFF.

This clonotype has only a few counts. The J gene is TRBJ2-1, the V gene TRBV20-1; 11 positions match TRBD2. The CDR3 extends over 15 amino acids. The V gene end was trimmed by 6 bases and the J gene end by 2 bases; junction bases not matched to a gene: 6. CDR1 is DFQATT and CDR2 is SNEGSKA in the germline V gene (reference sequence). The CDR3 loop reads CSAQDSGRAYNEQFF. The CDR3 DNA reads TGCAGTGCACAAGATAGCGGGAGGGCCTACAATGAGCAGTTCTTC.

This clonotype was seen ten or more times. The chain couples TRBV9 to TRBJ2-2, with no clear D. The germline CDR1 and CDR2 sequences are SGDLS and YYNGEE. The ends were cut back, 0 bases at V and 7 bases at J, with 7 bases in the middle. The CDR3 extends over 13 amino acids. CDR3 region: CASSVVLGGELFF. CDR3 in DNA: TGTGCCAGCAGCGTAGTATTGGGCGGGGAGCTGTTTTTT.

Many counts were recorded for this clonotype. Here the CDR3 DNA reads TGTGCCAGCAGCCAAGGACGCGGGAATGAGCAGTTCTTC. Its translation: CASSQGRGNEQFF. The chain recombines TRBV3-1 with TRBJ2-1; D possibly corresponds to TRBD2 (5 bases). Trimming cost V 1 base and J 7 bases, with 8 bases left between them. CDR3 size: 13 residues. Germline V gene sequence: CDR1 LGHDT, CDR2 YNNKEL (reference sequence).

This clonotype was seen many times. The CDR3 bases are TGTGCCAGCAAACCCTCGGGACAGGGTTTAGGGGGAGGCTACACCTTC. Amino acids: CASKPSGQGLGGGYTF. The chain recombines TRBV2 with TRBJ1-2; 9 positions agree with TRBD1. The CDR3 totals 16 residues. Germline V gene lookup returns CDR1 SNHLY and CDR2 FYNNEI. V shed 7 bases and J 8 bases; nucleotides not matched to a gene: 17. Filled out from reference TRBV2 and TRBJ1-2, the complete variable domain reads EPEVTQTPSHQVTQMGQEVILRCVPISNHLYFYWYRQILGQKVEFLVSFYNNEISEKSEIFDDQFSVERPDGSNFTLKIRSTKLEDSAMYFCASKPSGQGLGGGYTFGSGTRLTVV.

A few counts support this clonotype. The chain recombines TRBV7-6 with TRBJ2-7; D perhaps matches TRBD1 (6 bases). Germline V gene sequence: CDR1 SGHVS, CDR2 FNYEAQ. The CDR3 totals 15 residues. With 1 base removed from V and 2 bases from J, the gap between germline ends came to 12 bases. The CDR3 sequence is CASSLGGDTPYEQYF. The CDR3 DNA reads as TGTGCCAGCAGCTTAGGAGGGGACACCCCCTACGAGCAGTACTTC.